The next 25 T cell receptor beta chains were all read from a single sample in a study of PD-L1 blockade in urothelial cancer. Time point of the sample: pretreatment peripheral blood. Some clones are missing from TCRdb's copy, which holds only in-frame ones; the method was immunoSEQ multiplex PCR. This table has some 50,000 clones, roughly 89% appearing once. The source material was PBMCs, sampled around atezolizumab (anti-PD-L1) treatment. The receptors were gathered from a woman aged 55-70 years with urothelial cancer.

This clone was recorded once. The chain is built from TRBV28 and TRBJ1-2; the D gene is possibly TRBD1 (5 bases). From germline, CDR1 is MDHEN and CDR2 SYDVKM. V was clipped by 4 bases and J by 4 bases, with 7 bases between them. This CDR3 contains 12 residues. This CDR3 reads CASSSTVYGYTF. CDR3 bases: TGTGCCAGCAGTTCGACAGTCTATGGCTACACCTTC.

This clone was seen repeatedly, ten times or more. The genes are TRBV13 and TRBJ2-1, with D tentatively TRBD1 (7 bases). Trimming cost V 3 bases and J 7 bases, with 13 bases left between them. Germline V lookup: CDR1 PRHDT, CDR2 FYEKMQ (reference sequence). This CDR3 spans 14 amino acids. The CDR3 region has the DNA TGTGCCAGCAGCTTGGGCAGGGGGAGGAATGAGCAGTTCTTC. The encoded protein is CASSLGRGRNEQFF.

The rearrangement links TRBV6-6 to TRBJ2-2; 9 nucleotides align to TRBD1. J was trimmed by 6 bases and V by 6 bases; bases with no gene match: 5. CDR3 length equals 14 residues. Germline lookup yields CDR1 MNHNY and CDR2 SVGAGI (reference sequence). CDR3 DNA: TGTGCCAGCAGCCGGGACAGGGTGTCCGGGGAGCTGTTTTTT. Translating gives CASSRDRVSGELFF.

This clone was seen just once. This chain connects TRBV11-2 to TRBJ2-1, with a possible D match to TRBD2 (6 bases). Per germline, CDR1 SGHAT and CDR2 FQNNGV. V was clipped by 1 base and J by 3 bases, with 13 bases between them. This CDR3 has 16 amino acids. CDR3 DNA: TGTGCCAGCAGCTTAGCCCGCGGGGTAGACTACAATGAGCAGTTCTTC. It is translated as CASSLARGVDYNEQFF.

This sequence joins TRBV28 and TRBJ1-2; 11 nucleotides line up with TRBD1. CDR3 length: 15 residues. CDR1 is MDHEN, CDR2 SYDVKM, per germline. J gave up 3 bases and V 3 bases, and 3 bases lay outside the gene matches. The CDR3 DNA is TGTGCCAGCAGTTTTCGGGGACAGGGGGACTATGGCTACACCTTC. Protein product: CASSFRGQGDYGYTF.

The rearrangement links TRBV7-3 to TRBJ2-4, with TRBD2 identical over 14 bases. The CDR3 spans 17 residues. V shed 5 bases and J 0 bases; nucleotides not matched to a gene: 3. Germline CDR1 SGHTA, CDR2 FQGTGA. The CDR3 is CASSATSGGVAKNIQYF. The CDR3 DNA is TGTGCCAGCAGCGCGACTAGCGGGGGGGTAGCCAAAAACATTCAGTACTTC.

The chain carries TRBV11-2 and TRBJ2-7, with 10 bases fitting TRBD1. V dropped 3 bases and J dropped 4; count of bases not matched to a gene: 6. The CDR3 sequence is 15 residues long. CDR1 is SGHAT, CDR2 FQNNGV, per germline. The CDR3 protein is CASSFRGGQGYEQYF. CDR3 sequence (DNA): TGTGCCAGCAGCTTTCGGGGGGGACAGGGGTACGAGCAGTACTTC.

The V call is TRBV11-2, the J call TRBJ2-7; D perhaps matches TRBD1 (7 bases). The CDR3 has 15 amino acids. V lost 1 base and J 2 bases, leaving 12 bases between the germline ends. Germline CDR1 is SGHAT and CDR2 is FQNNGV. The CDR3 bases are TGTGCCAGCAGCTTAGGGAGGGGGCCGCCCTACGAGCAGTACTTC. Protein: CASSLGRGPPYEQYF.

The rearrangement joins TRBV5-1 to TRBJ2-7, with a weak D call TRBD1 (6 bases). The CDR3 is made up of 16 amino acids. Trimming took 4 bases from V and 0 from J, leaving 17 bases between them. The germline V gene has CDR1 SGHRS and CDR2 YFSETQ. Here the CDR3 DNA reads TGCGCCAGCAGCCCAGAGGCCCCGACAGGCTCCTACGAGCAGTACTTC. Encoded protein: CASSPEAPTGSYEQYF.

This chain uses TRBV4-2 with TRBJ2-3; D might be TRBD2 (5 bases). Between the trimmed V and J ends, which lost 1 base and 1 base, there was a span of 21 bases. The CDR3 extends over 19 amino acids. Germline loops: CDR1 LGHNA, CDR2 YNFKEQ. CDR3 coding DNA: TGTGCCAGCAGCCAAGGCCGACTCAACCTAGCCGGTGGCACAGATACGCAGTATTTT. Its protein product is CASSQGRLNLAGGTDTQYF.

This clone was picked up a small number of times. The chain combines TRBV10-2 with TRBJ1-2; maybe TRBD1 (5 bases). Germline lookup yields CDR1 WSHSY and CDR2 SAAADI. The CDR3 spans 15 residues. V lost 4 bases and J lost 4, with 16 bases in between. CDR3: CASSAVGGEGYGYTF. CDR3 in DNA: TGCGCCAGCAGTGCAGTGGGGGGAGAGGGCTATGGCTACACCTTC.

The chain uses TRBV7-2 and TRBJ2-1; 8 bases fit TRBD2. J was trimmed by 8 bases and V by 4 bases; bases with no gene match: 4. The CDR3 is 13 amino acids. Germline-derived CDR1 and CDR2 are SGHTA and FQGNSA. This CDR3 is CASSSRTSYEQFF. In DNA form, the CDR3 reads TGTGCCAGCAGCTCACGGACTAGCTATGAGCAGTTCTTC. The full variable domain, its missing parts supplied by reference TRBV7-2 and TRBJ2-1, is GAGVSQSPSNKVTEKGKDVELRCDPISGHTALYWYRQSLGQGLEFLIYFQGNSAPDKSGLPSDRFSAERTGGSVSTLTIQRTQQEDSAVYLCASSSRTSYEQFFGPGTRLTVL.

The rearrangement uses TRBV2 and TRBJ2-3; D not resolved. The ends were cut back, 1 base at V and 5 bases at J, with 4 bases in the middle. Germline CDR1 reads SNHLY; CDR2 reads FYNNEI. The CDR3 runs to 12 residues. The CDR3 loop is CASSEGEDTQYF. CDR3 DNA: TGTGCCAGCAGTGAAGGCGAAGATACGCAGTATTTT.

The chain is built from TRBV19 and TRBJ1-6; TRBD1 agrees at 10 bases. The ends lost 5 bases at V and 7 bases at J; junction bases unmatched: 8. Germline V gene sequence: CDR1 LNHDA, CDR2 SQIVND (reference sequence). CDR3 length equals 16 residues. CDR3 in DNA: TGTGCCAGTAGTTTGGTCCCGGGACAGGGGAATTCACCCCTCCACTTT. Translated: CASSLVPGQGNSPLHF.

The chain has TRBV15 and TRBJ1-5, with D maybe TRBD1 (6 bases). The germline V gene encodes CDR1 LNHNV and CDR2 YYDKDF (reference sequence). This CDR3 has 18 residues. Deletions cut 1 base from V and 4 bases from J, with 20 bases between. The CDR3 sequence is CATSRAKTGLRGNQPQHF. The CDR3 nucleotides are TGTGCCACCAGCAGAGCCAAAACAGGGTTGCGGGGGAATCAGCCCCAGCATTTT. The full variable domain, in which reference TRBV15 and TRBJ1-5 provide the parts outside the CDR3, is DAMVIQNPRYQVTQFGKPVTLSCSQTLNHNVMYWYQQKSSQAPKLLFHYYDKDFNNEADTPDNFQSRRPNTSFCFLDIRSPGLGDTAMYLCATSRAKTGLRGNQPQHFGDGTRLSIL.

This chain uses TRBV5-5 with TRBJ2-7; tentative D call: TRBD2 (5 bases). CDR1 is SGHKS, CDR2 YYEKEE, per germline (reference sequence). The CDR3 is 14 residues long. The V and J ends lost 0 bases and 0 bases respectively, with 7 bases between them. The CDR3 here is CASSLAGDSYEQYF. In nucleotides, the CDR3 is TGTGCCAGCAGCTTGGCCGGGGACTCCTACGAGCAGTACTTC.

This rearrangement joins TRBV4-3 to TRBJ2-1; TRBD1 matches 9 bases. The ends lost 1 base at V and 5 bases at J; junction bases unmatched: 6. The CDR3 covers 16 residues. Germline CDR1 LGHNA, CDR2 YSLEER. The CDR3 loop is CASSQGWGQGHNEQFF. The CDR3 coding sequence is TGCGCCAGCAGCCAAGGATGGGGACAGGGCCACAATGAGCAGTTCTTC.

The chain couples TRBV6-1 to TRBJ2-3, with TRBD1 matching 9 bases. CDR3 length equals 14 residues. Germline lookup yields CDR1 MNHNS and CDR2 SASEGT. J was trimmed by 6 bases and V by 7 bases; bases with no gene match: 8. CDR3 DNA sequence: TGTGCCAGCATAGTTATACAGGGGGCGGATACGCAGTATTTT. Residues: CASIVIQGADTQYF.

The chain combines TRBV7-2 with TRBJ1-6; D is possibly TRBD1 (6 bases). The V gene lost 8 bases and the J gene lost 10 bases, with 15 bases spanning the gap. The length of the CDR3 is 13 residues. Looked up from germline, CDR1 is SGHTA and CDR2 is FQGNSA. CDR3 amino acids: CASRASGESPLHF. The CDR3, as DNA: TGTGCCAGCCGAGCTTCAGGGGAATCACCCCTCCACTTT.

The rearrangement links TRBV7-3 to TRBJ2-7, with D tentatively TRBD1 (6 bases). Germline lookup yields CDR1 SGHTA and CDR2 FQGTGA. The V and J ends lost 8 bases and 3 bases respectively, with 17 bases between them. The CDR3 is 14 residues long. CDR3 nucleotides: TGTGCCAGCTGGACTTACAGGGCTGACTACGAGCAGTACTTC. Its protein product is CASWTYRADYEQYF. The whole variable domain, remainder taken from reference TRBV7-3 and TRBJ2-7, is GAGVSQTPSNKVTEKGKYVELRCDPISGHTALYWYRQSLGQGPEFLIYFQGTGAADDSGLPNDRFFAVRPEGSVSTLKIQRTERGDSAVYLCASWTYRADYEQYFGPGTRLTVT.

Here the CDR3 reads CASRRPTISGELFF. The CDR3 DNA follows: TGTGCCAGCAGACGCCCCACAATCTCCGGGGAGCTGTTTTTT. The genes are TRBV28 and TRBJ2-2; D is unclear. The CDR3 length is 14 residues. V was pared by 6 bases and J by 6 bases, with 14 bases between. CDR1 and CDR2 (germline): MDHEN, SYDVKM. The full variable domain, in which reference TRBV28 and TRBJ2-2 provide the parts outside the CDR3, is DVKVTQSSRYLVKRTGEKVFLECVQDMDHENMFWYRQDPGLGLRLIYFSYDVKMKEKGDIPEGYSVSREKKERFSLILESASTNQTSMYLCASRRPTISGELFFGEGSRLTVL.

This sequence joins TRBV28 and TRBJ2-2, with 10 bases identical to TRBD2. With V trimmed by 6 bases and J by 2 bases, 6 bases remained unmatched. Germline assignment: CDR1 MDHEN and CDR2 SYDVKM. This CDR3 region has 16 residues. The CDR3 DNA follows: TGTGCCAGCAGACGCACTAGCGGGACCAACACCGGGGAGCTGTTTTTT. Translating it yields CASRRTSGTNTGELFF. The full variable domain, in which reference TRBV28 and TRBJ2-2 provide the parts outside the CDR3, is DVKVTQSSRYLVKRTGEKVFLECVQDMDHENMFWYRQDPGLGLRLIYFSYDVKMKEKGDIPEGYSVSREKKERFSLILESASTNQTSMYLCASRRTSGTNTGELFFGEGSRLTVL.

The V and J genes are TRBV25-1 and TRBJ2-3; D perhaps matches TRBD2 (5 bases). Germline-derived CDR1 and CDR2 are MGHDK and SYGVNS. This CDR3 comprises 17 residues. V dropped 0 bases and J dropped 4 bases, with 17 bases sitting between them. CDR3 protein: CASSEYWCFGSSDTQYF. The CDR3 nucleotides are TGTGCCAGCAGTGAATATTGGTGTTTTGGGAGCTCAGATACGCAGTATTTT.

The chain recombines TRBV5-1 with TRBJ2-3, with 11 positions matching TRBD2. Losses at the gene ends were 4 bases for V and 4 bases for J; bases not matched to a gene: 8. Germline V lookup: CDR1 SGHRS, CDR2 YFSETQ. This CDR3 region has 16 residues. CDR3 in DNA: TGCGCCAGCAGCCGGAAGACTAGCGGGGTTGCAGATACGCAGTATTTT. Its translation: CASSRKTSGVADTQYF.

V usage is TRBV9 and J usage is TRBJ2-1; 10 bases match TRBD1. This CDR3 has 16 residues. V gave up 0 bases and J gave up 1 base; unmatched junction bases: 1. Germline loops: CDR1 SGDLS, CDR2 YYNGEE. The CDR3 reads CASSVVGQGSYNEQFF. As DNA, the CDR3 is TGTGCCAGCAGCGTAGTGGGACAGGGGTCCTACAATGAGCAGTTCTTC.